A single sample gave rise to the 5 T cell receptor beta chains below, sequenced in a study of cytomegalovirus exposure and HLA in healthy donors. Primers: 60 Vbeta forward and 13 Jbeta reverse. Produced via immunoSEQ multiplex PCR; TCRdb's table is partial and in-frame only. Its clone listing holds under 150,000 clones. Source material: PBMCs. Receptors originate from a woman in her fifties or sixties in good health and CMV-seronegative.

V is TRBV28 and J is TRBJ1-1; 9 bases fit TRBD1. The trim removed 5 bases at V and 4 bases at J, leaving 8 bases unmatched. The germline V gene encodes CDR1 MDHEN and CDR2 SYDVKM. The CDR3 consists of 15 residues. CDR3 amino acids: CASSPSGQGGTEAFF. The CDR3 DNA follows: TGTGCCAGCAGTCCATCGGGACAGGGTGGCACTGAAGCTTTCTTT.

V usage is TRBV2 and J usage is TRBJ1-5; 8 bases are shared with TRBD1. The CDR3 has 15 residues. With V trimmed by 5 bases and J by 2 bases, 5 bases remained unmatched. Germline assignment: CDR1 SNHLY and CDR2 FYNNEI. This chain's CDR3 is CASSSDRGRNQPQHF. As DNA, the CDR3 is TGTGCCAGCAGTTCCGACAGGGGTCGCAATCAGCCCCAGCATTTT. Full variable domain (outside the CDR3, taken from reference TRBV2 and TRBJ1-5): EPEVTQTPSHQVTQMGQEVILRCVPISNHLYFYWYRQILGQKVEFLVSFYNNEISEKSEIFDDQFSVERPDGSNFTLKIRSTKLEDSAMYFCASSSDRGRNQPQHFGDGTRLSIL.

The DNA for the CDR3 is TGTGCCAGCTCACCCCGGGACAGAATATCCAACACTGAAGCTTTCTTT. Its protein is CASSPRDRISNTEAFF. This chain links TRBV18 with TRBJ1-1, with TRBD1 identical over 7 bases. This CDR3 region has 16 residues. Germline CDR1 KGHSH, CDR2 LQKENI. V dropped 3 bases and J dropped 2; count of bases not matched to a gene: 9.

The chain combines TRBV28 with TRBJ1-2, with 10 bases lining up with TRBD1. This CDR3 has 14 residues. Germline CDR1 MDHEN, CDR2 SYDVKM. V shed 6 bases and J 8 bases; nucleotides not matched to a gene: 9. The CDR3, as DNA: TGTGCCAGCAGCTCACCGGGACAGGGGTACGGCTACACCTTC. The encoded protein is CASSSPGQGYGYTF.

The chain combines TRBV2 with TRBJ1-5; D is unresolved. Germline V gives CDR1 SNHLY, CDR2 FYNNEI. This CDR3 comprises 14 residues. With 2 bases removed from V and 0 bases from J, the gap between germline ends came to 5 bases. The CDR3 bases are TGTGCCAGCAGTGAAATAATTAGCAATCAGCCCCAGCATTTT. Residues: CASSEIISNQPQHF. Together with reference TRBV2 and TRBJ1-5, the CDR3 gives the full variable domain: EPEVTQTPSHQVTQMGQEVILRCVPISNHLYFYWYRQILGQKVEFLVSFYNNEISEKSEIFDDQFSVERPDGSNFTLKIRSTKLEDSAMYFCASSEIISNQPQHFGDGTRLSIL.